This T cell receptor beta chain was obtained from a study of cytomegalovirus exposure and HLA in healthy donors (dated by TCRdb to 2016 to 2017). About the investigation overall: According to a later analysis, the roughly 120 validation repertoires were produced on the same platform as the roughly 720 repertoires of the first cohort. Besides the first cohort of around 700 subjects, a separate validation cohort made up of 120 different subjects was used. The aim of the study was to test whether cataloging public T cell receptors could identify signatures of past pathogen exposure. To predict cytomegalovirus infection status, the study combined high-throughput TCR immunosequencing, statistical association of individual TCRs with disease status, and machine learning.

Library generation was performed with the immunoSEQ multiplex PCR assay. The paper's data handling went like this. To diagnose cytomegalovirus status from the catalog of TCR beta chain sequences, a statistical classification framework was built. Sourced from immuneACCESS, this table was stored by TCRdb with only in-frame sequences that have V and J called. A share of the clones is absent; for the studies checked, an unresolved V gene accounts for under half, and the remainder has no known explanation. D and trimming were read from the DNA, whereas the V and J calls and clone size are those reported in that table. This sample gives fewer than 150,000 clones in total; 88% of them show up just once. The ten largest clonotypes hold roughly 1.4% of the sample. Summary of the overall study and its limitations: In the study, around 150 TCR beta chains were listed as associated with cytomegalovirus. The classifier was reported to diagnose cytomegalovirus status with high specificity and sensitivity in both the original cohort and the validation cohort. Across donors, most TCR sequences were observed very rarely, whereas some public TCRs were present in many individuals. A later analysis lacked HLA typing for the validation cohort, so it scored co-occurrence in that cohort across all 110 or so repertoires. The authors suggested that the approach could potentially be generalized to other disease states and immunological phenotypes. Three of the identified cytomegalovirus-associated TCR beta chains were confirmed in vitro to be specific for cytomegalovirus antigens. In a later analysis, TCRs clustered in the first cohort were found to also tend to co-occur in the approximately 120 validation repertoires, with 85% to 95% of cluster scores above 0.

This clone occurred once. The antigen this receptor binds is unknown. Base-call qualities are not available, and no considerably larger clone is one nucleotide away. V is cut back by 7 bases and J by 3 bases, with 3 bases in the junction unmatched. Counted from cysteine to phenylalanine, this CDR3 has 13 amino acids. Only CDR3 DNA is held: 39 bases, read in frame from base 1. CDR1 and CDR2, looked up from the germline V gene, are SQVTM and ANQGSEA. The donors were included in the validation cohort of around 120 subjects, a group kept apart from the roughly 700-subject first cohort. This TCR was sampled from a man in his thirties or forties in good health and CMV-seronegative. The rearranged segments are TRBV29-1 and TRBJ2-1, and 10 junction bases match TRBD1. Sequenced input: PBMCs. The sequenced DNA is TGCAGCGCCCGGACAGGGGGCTACAATGAGCAGTTCTTC. Its translation is CSARTGGYNEQFF.